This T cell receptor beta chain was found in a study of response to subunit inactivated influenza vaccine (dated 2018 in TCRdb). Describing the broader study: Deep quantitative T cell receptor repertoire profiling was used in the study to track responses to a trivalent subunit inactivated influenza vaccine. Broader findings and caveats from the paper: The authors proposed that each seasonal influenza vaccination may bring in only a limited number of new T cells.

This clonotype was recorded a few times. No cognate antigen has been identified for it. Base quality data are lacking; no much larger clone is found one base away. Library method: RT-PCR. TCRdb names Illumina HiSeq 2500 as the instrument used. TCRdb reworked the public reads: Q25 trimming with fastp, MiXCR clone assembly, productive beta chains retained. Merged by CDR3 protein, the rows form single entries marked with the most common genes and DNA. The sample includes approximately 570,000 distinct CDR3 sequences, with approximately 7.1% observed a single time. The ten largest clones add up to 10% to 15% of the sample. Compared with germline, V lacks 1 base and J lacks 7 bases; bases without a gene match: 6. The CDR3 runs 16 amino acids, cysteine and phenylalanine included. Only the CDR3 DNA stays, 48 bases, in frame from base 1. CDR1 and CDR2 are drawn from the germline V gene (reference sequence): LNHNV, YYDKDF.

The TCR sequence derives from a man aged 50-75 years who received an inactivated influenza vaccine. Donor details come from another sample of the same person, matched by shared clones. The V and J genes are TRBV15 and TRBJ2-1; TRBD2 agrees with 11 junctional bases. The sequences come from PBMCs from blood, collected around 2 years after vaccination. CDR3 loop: CATSRGLAGLRNEQFF. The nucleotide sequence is TGTGCCACCAGCAGAGGACTAGCGGGACTTCGGAATGAGCAGTTCTTC.